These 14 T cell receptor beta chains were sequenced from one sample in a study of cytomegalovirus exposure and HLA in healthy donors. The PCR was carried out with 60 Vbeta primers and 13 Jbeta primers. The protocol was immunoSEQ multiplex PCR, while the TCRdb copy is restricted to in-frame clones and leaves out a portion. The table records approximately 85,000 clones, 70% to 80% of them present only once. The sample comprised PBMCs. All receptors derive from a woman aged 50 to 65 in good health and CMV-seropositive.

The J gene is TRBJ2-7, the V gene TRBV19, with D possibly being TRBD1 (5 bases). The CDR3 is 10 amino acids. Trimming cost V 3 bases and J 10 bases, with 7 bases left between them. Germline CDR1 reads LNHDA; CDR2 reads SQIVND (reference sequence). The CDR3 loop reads CASSIRGQYF. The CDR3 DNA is TGTGCCAGTAGTATTAGGGGACAGTACTTC.

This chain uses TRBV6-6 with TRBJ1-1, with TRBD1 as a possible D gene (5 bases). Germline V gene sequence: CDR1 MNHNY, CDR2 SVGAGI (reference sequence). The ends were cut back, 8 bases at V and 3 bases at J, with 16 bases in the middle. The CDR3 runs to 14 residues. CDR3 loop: CASSSGGSYTEAFF. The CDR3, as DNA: TGTGCCAGCTCTAGTGGGGGGTCGTACACTGAAGCTTTCTTT.

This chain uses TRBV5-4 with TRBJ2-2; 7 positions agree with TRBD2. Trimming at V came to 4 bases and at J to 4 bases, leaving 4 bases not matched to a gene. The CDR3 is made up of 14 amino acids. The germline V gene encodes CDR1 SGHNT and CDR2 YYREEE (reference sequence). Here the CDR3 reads CASSGDYVTGELFF. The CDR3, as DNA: TGTGCCAGCAGCGGGGACTATGTCACCGGGGAGCTGTTTTTT.

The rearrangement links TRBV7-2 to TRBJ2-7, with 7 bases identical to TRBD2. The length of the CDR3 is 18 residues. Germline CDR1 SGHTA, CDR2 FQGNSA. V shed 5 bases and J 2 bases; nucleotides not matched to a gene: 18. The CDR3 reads CASSVTQRRAGPPYEQYV. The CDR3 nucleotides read TGTGCCAGCAGCGTCACCCAAAGACGAGCGGGACCTCCCTACGAGCAGTACGTC.

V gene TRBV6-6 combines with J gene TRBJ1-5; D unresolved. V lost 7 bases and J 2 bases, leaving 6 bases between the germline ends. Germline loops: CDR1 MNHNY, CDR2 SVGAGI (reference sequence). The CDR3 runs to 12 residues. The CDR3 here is CASTFGNQPQHF. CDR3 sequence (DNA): TGTGCCAGCACTTTTGGCAATCAGCCCCAGCATTTT.

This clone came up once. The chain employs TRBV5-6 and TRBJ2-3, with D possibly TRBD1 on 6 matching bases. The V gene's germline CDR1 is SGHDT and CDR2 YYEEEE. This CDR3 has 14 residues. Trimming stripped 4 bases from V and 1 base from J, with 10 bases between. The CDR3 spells CASSTDSRTDTQYF. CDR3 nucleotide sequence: TGTGCCAGCAGCACGGACAGTCGCACAGATACGCAGTATTTT.

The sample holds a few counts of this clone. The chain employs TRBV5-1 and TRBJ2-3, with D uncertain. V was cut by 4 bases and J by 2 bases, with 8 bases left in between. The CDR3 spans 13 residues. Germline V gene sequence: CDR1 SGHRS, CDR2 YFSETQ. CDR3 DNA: TGCGCCAGCAGCCCCGTTATCACAGATACGCAGTATTTT. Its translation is CASSPVITDTQYF.

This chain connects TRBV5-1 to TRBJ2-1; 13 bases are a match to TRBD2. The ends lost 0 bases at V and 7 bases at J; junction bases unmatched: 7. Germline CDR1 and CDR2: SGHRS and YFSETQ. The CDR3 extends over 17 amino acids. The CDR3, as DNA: TGCGCCAGCAGCTTGGGAACTAGCGGGGGGGCCGGTAATGAGCAGTTCTTC. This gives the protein CASSLGTSGGAGNEQFF.

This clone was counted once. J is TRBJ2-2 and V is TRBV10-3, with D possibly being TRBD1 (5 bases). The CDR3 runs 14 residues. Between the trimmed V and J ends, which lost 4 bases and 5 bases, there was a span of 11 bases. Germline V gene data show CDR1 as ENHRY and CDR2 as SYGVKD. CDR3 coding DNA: TGTGCCATCAGTGTTTCAGCAGGGACCGGGGAGCTGTTTTTT. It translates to CAISVSAGTGELFF.

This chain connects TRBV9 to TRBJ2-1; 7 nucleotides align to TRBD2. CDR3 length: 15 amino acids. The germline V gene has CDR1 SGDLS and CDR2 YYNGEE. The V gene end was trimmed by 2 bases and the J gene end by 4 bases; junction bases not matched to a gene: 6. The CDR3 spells CASSVGGGFYNEQFF. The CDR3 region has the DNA TGTGCCAGCAGCGTTGGCGGGGGATTTTACAATGAGCAGTTCTTC. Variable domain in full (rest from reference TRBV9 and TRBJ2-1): DSGVTQTPKHLITATGQRVTLRCSPRSGDLSVYWYQQSLDQGLQFLIQYYNGEERAKGNILERFSAQQFPDLHSELNLSSLELGDSALYFCASSVGGGFYNEQFFGPGTRLTVL.

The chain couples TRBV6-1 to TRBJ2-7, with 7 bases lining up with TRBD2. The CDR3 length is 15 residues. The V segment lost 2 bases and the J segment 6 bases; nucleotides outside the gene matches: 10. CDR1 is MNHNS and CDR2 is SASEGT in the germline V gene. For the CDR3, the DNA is TGTGCCAGCAGTGAACCGGGAGGCTCTTCGACCGAGCAGTACTTC. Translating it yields CASSEPGGSSTEQYF.

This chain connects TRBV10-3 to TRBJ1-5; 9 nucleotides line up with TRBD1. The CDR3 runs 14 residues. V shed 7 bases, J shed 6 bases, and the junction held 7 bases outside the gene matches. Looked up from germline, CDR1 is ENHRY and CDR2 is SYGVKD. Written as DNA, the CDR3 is TGTGCCATCACCCCGGACAGGGGAAGTCAGCCCCAGCATTTT. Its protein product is CAITPDRGSQPQHF.

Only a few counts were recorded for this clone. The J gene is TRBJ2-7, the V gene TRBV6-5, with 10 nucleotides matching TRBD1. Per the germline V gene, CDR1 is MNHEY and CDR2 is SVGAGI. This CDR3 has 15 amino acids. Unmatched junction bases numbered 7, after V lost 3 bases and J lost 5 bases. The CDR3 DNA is TGTGCCAGCAGTTATAGCGGGACAGGGGTAAACGAGCAGTACTTC. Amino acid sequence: CASSYSGTGVNEQYF.

The CDR3 here is CASSLAGGGETQYF. For the CDR3, the DNA is TGTGCCAGCAGCCTAGCGGGAGGCGGGGAGACCCAGTACTTC. The chain joins TRBV11-3 to TRBJ2-5; 11 bases align to TRBD2. This CDR3 is built from 14 residues. Germline assignment: CDR1 SGHNT and CDR2 YENEEA. After removal of 5 bases from V and 5 bases from J, the junction contained 4 bases not matched to a gene.